Listed below are T cell receptor beta chains from one sample, sequenced in a study of a mutant IDH1 vaccine in newly diagnosed glioma. Antigen specificity for these receptors is unknown. Using immunoSEQ multiplex PCR, the repertoire was profiled, and TCRdb retains in-frame clones only, with some absent. The sample has some 38,000 clones; roughly 76% are singletons. The sample in question was PBMCs, obtained from a glioma patient whose treatment included an IDH1 peptide vaccine. All receptors come from a man aged 40-55 years with glioma. CDR3s include the opening cysteine and the closing phenylalanine or tryptophan. Fields, in order: clone size, V gene, J gene, D gene, CDR3 DNA, CDR3 protein. D genes are given only for firm matches. Not every row has a clone size; where given, it reads once, few, many or a size class.

-	TRBV5-5	TRBJ2-5	TRBD1	TGTGCCAGCAGCTTCCGGGACAGGGGGTCTGTGGAGACCCAGTACTTC	CASSFRDRGSVETQYF
-	TRBV11-2	TRBJ1-2	-	TGTGCCAGCAGCTTAGAAGAGGGTGAGACAGGTGATGGCTACACCTTC	CASSLEEGETGDGYTF
-	TRBV10-3	TRBJ1-1	-	TGTGCCATCAGTGAGTCACTGGGGGCGAACACTGAAGCTTTCTTT	CAISESLGANTEAFF
-	TRBV4-3	TRBJ1-4	TRBD1	TGCGCCAGCAGCCAAGGGGGACAGGGGTTTTATGAAAAACTGTTTTTT	CASSQGGQGFYEKLFF
-	TRBV2	TRBJ1-6	-	TGTGCCAGCAGTTTACAGGGCTCTCAGGCGCCCCTCCACTTT	CASSLQGSQAPLHF
-	TRBV19	TRBJ1-3	-	TGTGCCAGTACTCGACAGACCTCTGGAAACACCATATATTTT	CASTRQTSGNTIYF
-	TRBV2	TRBJ2-7	-	TGTGCCAGCCGGTCATCCAGTGACGAGCAGTACTTC	CASRSSSDEQYF
-	TRBV11-2	TRBJ2-3	TRBD1	TGTGCCAGCAGCTCCGGGACAGGAAACACAGATACGCAGTATTTT	CASSSGTGNTDTQYF
-	TRBV7-9	TRBJ2-5	TRBD2	TGTGCCAGCAGCTTTACCCCTCGACTAGCGGACCAAGAGACCCAGTACTTC	CASSFTPRLADQETQYF
-	TRBV4-1	TRBJ1-2	TRBD1	TGCGCCAGCAGCCAGGACGCCGGGACAGCGGGGTCCGGCTACACCTTC	CASSQDAGTAGSGYTF
-	TRBV6-1	TRBJ1-6	-	TGTGCCAGCAGTCGCCTCGGGCCACCCCTCCACTTT	CASSRLGPPLHF
few	TRBV28	TRBJ1-1	TRBD1	TGTGCCAGCATGACAGGGACCTTGAACACTGAAGCTTTCTTT	CASMTGTLNTEAFF
few	TRBV18	TRBJ1-2	-	TGTGCCAGCTCACCGAGCAGGACACCAGGCTACACCTTC	CASSPSRTPGYTF
once	TRBV6-1	TRBJ2-7	-	TGTGCCAGCAGTGTCTCGAGGCCCCTCGGGAGACCTTACGAGCAGTACTTC	CASSVSRPLGRPYEQYF
-	TRBV28	TRBJ1-2	-	TGTGCCAGCAGTTTATCCCAGGGTCGGAGCTACACCTTC	CASSLSQGRSYTF
once	TRBV7-9	TRBJ2-1	-	TGTGCCGGGTCCGTCGCACAAGACAGTTTAACCTACAATGAGCAGTTCTTC	CAGSVAQDSLTYNEQFF
-	TRBV7-9	TRBJ2-3	-	TGTGCCAGCAGCCCCGGGGCTTTCTGGACAGATACGCAGTATTTT	CASSPGAFWTDTQYF
-	TRBV2	TRBJ1-4	TRBD1	TGTGCCAGCAGTCTAGCCGGGACAGGCAATGAAAAACTGTTTTTT	CASSLAGTGNEKLFF
once	TRBV5-8	TRBJ2-3	TRBD2	TGTGCCAGCAGCTTGTCGCTAGCGGGGGGGCTTATAGGCGCAGATACGCAGTATTTT	CASSLSLAGGLIGADTQYF
-	TRBV10-2	TRBJ2-1	-	TGCGCCAGCAGCCTAGGGAGTGAGCAGTTCTTC	CASSLGSEQFF
few	TRBV5-8	TRBJ1-3	-	TGTGCCAGCTCCTATATCTCTGGAAACACCATATATTTT	CASSYISGNTIYF
-	TRBV18	TRBJ2-3	TRBD1	TGTGCCAGCTCACGTATCCGGACAGGGAAGGTCGGCACAGATACGCAGTATTTT	CASSRIRTGKVGTDTQYF
once	TRBV6-6	TRBJ2-3	TRBD2	TGTGCCAGCAGTTACCGCGGGAGGACCACAGATACGCAGTATTTT	CASSYRGRTTDTQYF
few	TRBV11-2	TRBJ1-2	-	TGTGCCAGCAGCCCGCCCGAAACAGGCGACAACTATGGCTACACCTTC	CASSPPETGDNYGYTF
few	TRBV10-3	TRBJ1-1	-	TGTGCCATCAGTGGAGGGGGAGGGGGAAACACTGAAGCTTTCTTT	CAISGGGGGNTEAFF
-	TRBV29-1	TRBJ1-2	-	TGCAGCGTTGAATACGAGGGAGCCTATGGCTACACCTTC	CSVEYEGAYGYTF
-	TRBV19	TRBJ2-7	-	TGTGCCAGTAGTATCGGGACACGCTACGAGCAGTACTTC	CASSIGTRYEQYF
-	TRBV19	TRBJ2-2	TRBD1	TGTGCCAGTAGCGAGAGACAGGGGGCCGGGGAGCTGTTTTTT	CASSERQGAGELFF
-	TRBV2	TRBJ1-5	-	TGTGCCAGCAGAGCGACAGGTTGGGGAAATCAGCCCCAGCATTTT	CASRATGWGNQPQHF
-	TRBV5-6	TRBJ2-1	TRBD2	TGTGCCAGCAGCTTCTTAGCGGGAGAACCCTACAATGAGCAGTTCTTC	CASSFLAGEPYNEQFF
-	TRBV7-2	TRBJ2-2	-	TGTGCCAGCAGCTTATTCAGGGACCCTTGGACCGGGGAGCTGTTTTTT	CASSLFRDPWTGELFF
-	TRBV18	TRBJ2-1	TRBD1	TGTGCCAGCTCACCCCCTCAGGGGGTCCTAAACAATGAGCAGTTCTTC	CASSPPQGVLNNEQFF
-	TRBV6-5	TRBJ2-1	TRBD2	TGTGCCAGCAGGCTAGCGGTACTCAATGAGCAGTTCTTC	CASRLAVLNEQFF
-	TRBV7-9	TRBJ1-4	-	TGTGCCAGCAGCTTAGGTGCGGCAACTAATGAAAAACTGTTTTTT	CASSLGAATNEKLFF
-	TRBV5-6	TRBJ2-5	-	TGTGCCAGCAGCTTGATCCGGCGCCAAGAGACCCAGTACTTC	CASSLIRRQETQYF
-	TRBV6-5	TRBJ2-7	TRBD2	TGTGCCAGCAGTTACGGGCTAGCGGGAACCTACGAGCAGTACTTC	CASSYGLAGTYEQYF
-	TRBV28	TRBJ2-1	-	TGTGCCAGCAGTCCCGAACTAGACCCAAGCTCCTACAATGAGCAGTTCTTC	CASSPELDPSSYNEQFF
-	TRBV7-8	TRBJ1-5	-	TGTGCCAGCAGCTTAATTTCGGGGGGCCGGGCTAGCAATCAGCCCCAGCATTTT	CASSLISGGRASNQPQHF
-	TRBV28	TRBJ2-7	TRBD1	TGTGCCAGCAGTTTAGAATGGGACAGGGTGTCCTACGAGCAGTACTTC	CASSLEWDRVSYEQYF
-	TRBV28	TRBJ2-1	-	TGTGCCAGCACCCATCCGGGGACGGATTTTTACAATGAGCAGTTCTTC	CASTHPGTDFYNEQFF
-	TRBV19	TRBJ1-2	-	TGTGCCAGTAGTAAAACAGTCTATGGCTACACCTTC	CASSKTVYGYTF
-	TRBV5-1	TRBJ2-3	-	TGCGCCAGCAGCTTGGCCGGGGGGCATGGAGATACGCAGTATTTT	CASSLAGGHGDTQYF
-	TRBV15	TRBJ2-2	-	TGTGCCACCAGCAGAGATCGGAATAGCGCAAACACCGGGGAGCTGTTTTTT	CATSRDRNSANTGELFF
-	TRBV5-1	TRBJ2-4	-	TGCGCCAGCAGCTTTTCAGGGAACATTCAGTACTTC	CASSFSGNIQYF
-	TRBV7-3	TRBJ2-1	TRBD2	TGTGCCAGCAGCTCCAGGCTAGCGGGGTACAATGAGCAGTTCTTC	CASSSRLAGYNEQFF
-	TRBV6-6	TRBJ1-5	-	TGTGCCAGCAGTGTGACAGACAATCAGCCCCAGCATTTT	CASSVTDNQPQHF
-	TRBV7-2	TRBJ1-3	TRBD1	TGTGCCAGCAGCTTAGGAGGGGGCGGTGGAAACACCATATATTTT	CASSLGGGGGNTIYF
-	TRBV6-1	TRBJ1-6	-	TGTGCCAGCAGTGACACGAGCTCCTATAATTCACCCCTCCACTTT	CASSDTSSYNSPLHF
-	TRBV5-1	TRBJ2-3	-	TGCGCCAGCAGCTTCCTGACTGGCGGGATGGAGGGCACAGATACGCAGTATTTT	CASSFLTGGMEGTDTQYF
-	TRBV10-1	TRBJ2-3	TRBD1	TGCGCCAGCAGTGGGACAGGGTCACCAGATACGCAGTATTTT	CASSGTGSPDTQYF
-	TRBV10-3	TRBJ2-3	-	TGTGCCATCAGTGAGCAAACCTACCACGGAGATACGCAGTATTTT	CAISEQTYHGDTQYF
-	TRBV5-6	TRBJ2-5	-	TGTGCCAGCAGCTTCGGTCGAGAGACCCAGTACTTC	CASSFGRETQYF
-	TRBV30	TRBJ1-1	-	TGTGCCTGGAGCGGCCTTAGGTGGTCTGAAGCTTTCTTT	CAWSGLRWSEAFF
-	TRBV11-3	TRBJ2-7	TRBD2	TGTGCCAGCAGCTTAGACGGCGGGGACTACCCGCGCAACGAGCAGTACTTC	CASSLDGGDYPRNEQYF
few	TRBV21-1	TRBJ2-7	-	TGTGCCAGCAGCATCTGGTACTTC	CASSIWYF